These 27 T cell receptor beta chains were sequenced from one sample in a study of CXCR3-negative and CXCR3-positive naive CD8 T cells. The study's findings and limits: Compared with CXCR3-negative naive cells, CXCR3-positive naive cells showed more hydrophobic TRB CDR3s.

In preparing the TRB cDNA libraries, 5' RACE with UMI labels was used. With the 5' RACE reads reprocessed, TCRdb shows one record per CDR3 protein and no DNA. Recorded for this sample: 120,000 or so distinct CDR3 sequences. These receptors have no known antigen. The sample consisted of naive CXCR3+ CD8+ T cells from blood. Stated subset: CD45RO-CCR7+CD27+CD95- naive CD8+ T cells expressing CXCR3 (TNR3+). Source of these receptors: a human donor in good health. Some clones in this sample may be carry-over from other donors' samples.

The chain recombines TRBV29-1 with TRBJ1-2; TCRdb proposes TRBD1, but this gene call is untestable without DNA. The CDR3 contains 12 residues. Germline V gene lookup returns CDR1 SQVTM and CDR2 ANQGSEA. Here the CDR3 reads CSAGAGGNGYTF.

The V gene is TRBV14, the J gene TRBJ2-2; TCRdb reports TRBD1, a call that lacks DNA to check it against. CDR1 SGHDN and CDR2 FVKESK come from the germline V gene. This CDR3 contains 14 residues. The CDR3 sequence is CASSQVQGPGELFF.

This CDR3 reads CASSPLLAAHEQFF. The J gene is TRBJ2-1, the V gene TRBV14; TCRdb's D call, TRBD2, is unchecked because there is no DNA. CDR1 and CDR2 (germline): SGHDN, FVKESK. The CDR3 is made up of 14 amino acids.

The chain is built from TRBV28 and TRBJ2-7; TCRdb's assignment of TRBD2 cannot be checked, as there is no DNA. This CDR3 spans 13 amino acids. Looked up from germline, CDR1 is MDHEN and CDR2 is SYDVKM. The CDR3 spells CASRLGEVEEQYF.

The J gene is TRBJ2-7, the V gene TRBV6-5; the TRBD2 assignment by TCRdb is unverifiable without DNA. Germline V CDR1 and CDR2: MNHEY, SVGAGI. This CDR3 has 15 residues. The CDR3 reads CASSLGGALPNEQYF.

The rearrangement links TRBV6-5 to TRBJ2-2. The CDR3 length is 14 residues. Germline CDR1 is MNHEY and CDR2 is SVGAGI. CDR3 residues: CASSYSVQFGELFF.

The J gene is TRBJ2-7, the V gene TRBV29-1; TCRdb gives TRBD2 as the D gene, but with no DNA this cannot be confirmed. The CDR3 runs 14 residues. Germline values: CDR1 SQVTM, CDR2 ANQGSEA. The CDR3 protein is CSVEGEGETYEQYF.

V is TRBV5-1 and J is TRBJ2-2; TCRdb names TRBD1, which stays unverified in the absence of DNA. Germline-derived CDR1 and CDR2 are SGHRS and YFSETQ. The CDR3 has 15 residues. The CDR3 is CASRFRTPVVGELFF.

The rearrangement uses TRBV15 and TRBJ1-1. Germline CDR1 reads LNHNV; CDR2 reads YYDKDF (reference sequence). The CDR3 runs 12 residues. CDR3 residues: CATSPRNTEAFF.

The chain couples TRBV28 to TRBJ1-5; no DNA is available, so the TRBD1 call from TCRdb remains unchecked. The CDR3 is made up of 15 amino acids. Germline V gene sequence: CDR1 MDHEN, CDR2 SYDVKM. The chain's CDR3 is CASIWTGALNQPQHF.

This CDR3 is CASSLTSGRANEQFF. This chain uses TRBV7-9 with TRBJ2-1; TCRdb selects TRBD2, and the lack of DNA leaves this call unchecked. Germline V CDR1 and CDR2: SEHNR, FQNEAQ (reference sequence). This CDR3 has 15 amino acids.

V and J are TRBV27 and TRBJ1-2; the D gene TCRdb calls, TRBD1, cannot be checked with no DNA. The CDR3 has 14 residues. The germline gives CDR1 MNHEY, CDR2 SMNVEV (reference sequence). The CDR3 here is CASSLRATNYGYTF.

The chain employs TRBV20-1 and TRBJ1-3; TCRdb gives TRBD1 as the D gene, but with no DNA this cannot be confirmed. Germline assignment: CDR1 DFQATT and CDR2 SNEGSKA (reference sequence). CDR3 size: 14 residues. The CDR3 protein is CSAPAPASGNTIYF.

This sequence joins TRBV27 and TRBJ1-5; TCRdb's assignment of TRBD1 cannot be checked, as there is no DNA. Germline assignment: CDR1 MNHEY and CDR2 SMNVEV (reference sequence). There are 14 residues in the CDR3. The CDR3 reads CASSFSPVGQPQHF.

The J gene is TRBJ2-1, the V gene TRBV2. Germline V gene data show CDR1 as SNHLY and CDR2 as FYNNEI. This CDR3 is 11 amino acids long. This chain's CDR3 is CASSFQPEQFF.

This chain connects TRBV19 to TRBJ1-1. This CDR3 is 15 amino acids long. From germline, CDR1 is LNHDA and CDR2 SQIVND (reference sequence). This chain's CDR3 is CASSIEGNAVTEAFF.

CDR3: CASSSAGAFGIDEQFF. This chain uses TRBV7-9 with TRBJ2-1; TCRdb calls TRBD1, which cannot be checked without DNA. This CDR3 region has 16 residues. Germline V gene sequence: CDR1 SEHNR, CDR2 FQNEAQ (reference sequence).

V is TRBV7-8 and J is TRBJ2-1; absent DNA, TCRdb's TRBD2 call cannot be checked. From germline, CDR1 is SGHVS and CDR2 FQNEAQ. The CDR3 is made up of 15 amino acids. The CDR3 loop reads CASSLYSGSYNEQFF.

J is TRBJ2-5 and V is TRBV6-5; lacking DNA, the TRBD1 call made by TCRdb goes unchecked. Germline V lookup: CDR1 MNHEY, CDR2 SVGAGI. This CDR3 comprises 16 residues. CDR3 sequence reads: CASSLGTGGGQETQYF.

The chain is built from TRBV29-1 and TRBJ1-1. This CDR3 contains 13 residues. Per germline, CDR1 SQVTM and CDR2 ANQGSEA. This chain's CDR3 is CSVVSGGSTEAFF.

V and J are TRBV7-3 and TRBJ2-1. Germline V gives CDR1 SGHTA, CDR2 FQGTGA. The CDR3 totals 15 residues. This chain's CDR3 is CASSSIQDRDNEQFF.

The chain uses TRBV19 and TRBJ2-5; TCRdb picks TRBD1, but there is no DNA to check that call. The CDR3 spans 14 residues. CDR1 and CDR2 (germline): LNHDA, SQIVND (reference sequence). Here the CDR3 reads CASSYRAELETQYF. The full variable domain, completed using reference TRBV19 and TRBJ2-5, is DGGITQSPKYLFRKEGQNVTLSCEQNLNHDAMYWYRQDPGQGLRLIYYSQIVNDFQKGDIAEGYSVSREKKESFPLTVTSAQKNPTAFYLCASSYRAELETQYFGPGTRLLVL.

The J gene is TRBJ2-7, the V gene TRBV20-1; TCRdb reports TRBD2, a call that lacks DNA to check it against. Germline lookup yields CDR1 DFQATT and CDR2 SNEGSKA (reference sequence). This CDR3 spans 13 amino acids. CDR3 region: CSARDGGTYEQYF.

The genes are TRBV29-1 and TRBJ1-3. The germline CDR1 and CDR2 sequences are SQVTM and ANQGSEA. This CDR3 comprises 13 residues. The CDR3 sequence: CSVGVSSGNTIYF.

This chain's CDR3 is CAISESEPGVNQPQHF. The chain joins TRBV10-3 to TRBJ1-5. Germline V gene lookup returns CDR1 ENHRY and CDR2 SYGVKD. The CDR3 consists of 16 residues.

The V gene is TRBV10-3, the J gene TRBJ2-3; checking the TCRdb D call of TRBD2 is not possible without DNA. The CDR3 spans 16 residues. Germline CDR1 is ENHRY and CDR2 is SYGVKD. CDR3 amino acids: CAISESASGRTDTQYF.

This rearrangement joins TRBV13 to TRBJ1-1; TCRdb lists TRBD1, though no DNA is available to test this call. There are 15 residues in the CDR3. Germline CDR1 PRHDT, CDR2 FYEKMQ (reference sequence). The CDR3 here is CASSLRQGENTEAFF. Drawing the rest from reference TRBV13 and TRBJ1-1, the complete variable domain is AAGVIQSPRHLIKEKRETATLKCYPIPRHDTVYWYQQGPGQDPQFLISFYEKMQSDKGSIPDRFSAQQFSDYHSELNMSSLELGDSALYFCASSLRQGENTEAFFGQGTRLTVV.